The clone carrying this T cell receptor beta chain was detected once. Source study methods: It was from reference gene primer amplification that nucleated cell counts were estimated. The data were produced by immunoSEQ multiplex PCR, yet TCRdb's version contains in-frame clones alone and is incomplete. That table is the source of V, J and clone size, and D and trimming were worked out from the DNA. The sample holds some 15,000 clones, roughly 89% seen once. The sample is drawn from a study of blood T cell repertoires in COVID-19. On the study more broadly: Sites across the United States, Italy and Spain contributed samples from acute and convalescent COVID-19. T cells, B-cell-depleted T cells, or PBMCs provided the cDNA or gDNA that served as material.

The TCR comes from a human donor in a cohort sampled during active COVID-19. The sample was peripheral blood.

The CDR3 protein is CASSLLAGTYNEQFF. DNA for the CDR3: TGTGCCAGTAGTCTGCTAGCGGGGACTTACAATGAGCAGTTCTTC. The chain recombines TRBV19 with TRBJ2-1; 9 bases line up with TRBD2. Germline V gene lookup returns CDR1 LNHDA and CDR2 SQIVND (reference sequence). This CDR3 has 15 residues. Trimming cost V 5 bases and J 4 bases; bases outside gene matches: 6.